This T cell receptor beta chain was obtained from a study of OX40 agonist ivuxolimab in advanced cancers. Turning to the study itself: Every 2 weeks, ivuxolimab was infused into the patients intravenously at between 0.01 and 10 mg/kg. Three patients, one with hepatocellular carcinoma and two with cutaneous melanoma, responded partially.

Peripheral blood came from all dose cohorts at three timepoints. TCRdb's table, derived via immunoSEQ multiplex PCR, lists solely in-frame clones and lacks some. The profile shows 65,000 to 75,000 clones, 75% to 85% of them singletons. Broader study findings: The study found that CD8+ T cells averaged more expanded clones than CD4+.

Points on this clone: What it recognizes is unknown.

The starting material was CD4+ or CD8+ T cells sorted from blood, obtained in a trial of the OX40 agonist ivuxolimab. The TCR was taken from an adult with an advanced solid tumor such as melanoma, head and neck, liver or kidney cancer.

DNA of the CDR3: TGTGCCAGCAGCCAAGTTGATGGACACAAAAACATTCAGTACTTC. This gives the protein CASSQVDGHKNIQYF. V and J are TRBV4-2 and TRBJ2-4, with a tentative D call TRBD1 (5 bases). The V gene's germline CDR1 is LGHNA and CDR2 YNFKEQ. The V and J ends lost 1 base and 3 bases respectively, with 10 bases between them. There are 15 residues in the CDR3.